A selection of T cell receptor beta chains follows, all from one sample in a study of CDR3 diversity in severe acne. Via MiXCR, TCRdb re-called the PCR reads, giving one row per CDR3 protein. The data show about 86,000 distinct CDR3 sequences, around 50% seen once. Sequencing was carried out using blood. The receptors shown here come from a male donor in good health, without acne. Each CDR3 is given with its conserved first and last residue. D genes are given only for firm matches. Size tells how often a clone was seen (once, few, many) or the class of an expanded clone, and some rows leave it out.

V,J,size,D,CDR3,DNA
TRBV7-9,TRBJ2-7,-,TRBD1,CASSLGRTGTYEQYF,TGTGCCAGCAGCTTAGGCAGGACAGGGACCTACGAGCAGTACTTC
TRBV2,TRBJ2-2,-,-,CASSDQGAGELFF,TGTGCCAGCAGTGATCAAGGCGCCGGGGAGCTGTTTTTT
TRBV2,TRBJ2-2,-,-,CASSDPQTNTGELFF,TGCGCCAGCAGTGATCCCCAGACGAACACCGGGGAGCTGTTTTTT
TRBV6-2/TRBV6-3,TRBJ2-2,-,TRBD1,CASSKGTGVGELFF,TGTGCCAGCAGCAAAGGGACAGGGGTGGGGGAGCTGTTTTTT
TRBV25-1,TRBJ1-4,few,TRBD1,CASSEAGQGGKLFF,TGTGCCAGCAGTGAAGCTGGACAGGGCGGAAAACTGTTTTTT
TRBV6-2/TRBV6-3,TRBJ2-1,-,TRBD1,CASKGAAEQFF,TGTGCCAGCAAGGGGGCCGCTGAGCAGTTCTTC
TRBV10-3,TRBJ2-1,-,TRBD2,CAISGSGGGNEQFF,TGTGCCATCAGCGGTAGCGGGGGGGGTAATGAGCAGTTCTTC
TRBV4-1,TRBJ2-2,once,TRBD1,CASSHLMAGQGSGGELFF,TGCGCCAGCAGCCATCTGATGGCGGGACAGGGATCCGGCGGGGAGCTGTTTTTT
TRBV4-1,TRBJ1-3,-,-,CASSQQAGTSGSTIYF,TGCGCCAGCAGCCAACAGGCGGGAACCTCTGGAAGCACCATATATTTT
TRBV29-1,TRBJ2-3,-,-,CSVEGAGDTQYF,TGCAGCGTTGAGGGGGCGGGGGATACGCAGTATTTT
TRBV7-3,TRBJ2-5,-,-,CASKPTLVAENQETQYF,TGTGCCAGCAAACCCACCCTCGTAGCGGAAAACCAAGAGACCCAGTACTTC
TRBV6-1,TRBJ2-6,-,TRBD2,CASSEALDLSGSPGANVLTF,TGCGCCAGCAGTGAAGCGCTCGATCTTAGCGGGAGCCCTGGGGCCAACGTCCTGACTTTC
TRBV10-3,TRBJ2-7,-,-,CAIRIAIEEADEQYF,TGTGCCATCAGAATAGCGATTGAAGAGGCCGACGAGCAGTACTTC
TRBV2,TRBJ2-7,-,TRBD2,CASSRNEGLAGGQYEQYF,TGTGCCAGCAGCCGGAATGAGGGACTAGCGGGAGGCCAATACGAGCAGTACTTC
TRBV7-6,TRBJ1-6,-,-,CASSPREAGVSPLHF,TGCGCCAGCAGCCCAAGGGAGGCAGGGGTTTCACCCCTCCACTTT
TRBV29-1,TRBJ1-2,few,TRBD1,CSAGTGEHGYTF,TGCAGCGCCGGGACAGGGGAGCATGGCTACACCTTC
TRBV2,TRBJ2-5,-,TRBD2,CASGGGRGGIGETQYF,TGTGCCAGCGGCGGGGGGCGCGGGGGTATAGGAGAGACCCAGTACTTC
TRBV20-1,TRBJ2-7,-,-,CSAVIGAGSSYEQYF,TGCAGTGCCGTCATAGGGGCAGGGAGTTCGTACGAGCAGTACTTC